Listed here are 2 T cell receptor beta chains from one sample, sequenced in a study of OX40 agonist ivuxolimab in advanced cancers. The method was the immunoSEQ multiplex PCR assay. In TCRdb, the immuneACCESS table is reduced to in-frame sequences with V and J assigned. These tables do not hold every clone; where another copy was compared, an unresolved V gene accounts for under half, and the others remain unexplained. The sample has under 200,000 clones on record, 94% of them singletons. About 0.3% of the sample comes from the top ten. Sequencing used CD4+ or CD8+ T cells sorted from blood, obtained in a trial of the OX40 agonist ivuxolimab. Receptors originate from an adult with an advanced solid tumor such as melanoma, head and neck, liver or kidney cancer.

The rearrangement joins TRBV11-3 to TRBJ2-1, with 7 bases that match TRBD2. The V segment lost 2 bases and the J segment 4 bases; nucleotides outside the gene matches: 2. This CDR3 is built from 14 residues. Germline CDR1 and CDR2: SGHNT and YENEEA. The CDR3, as DNA: TGTGCCAGCAGCTTATGGCGGGGGTACAATGAGCAGTTCTTC. Translation gives CASSLWRGYNEQFF.

The chain recombines TRBV28 with TRBJ2-7, with TRBD1 matching over 7 bases. CDR3 length: 15 amino acids. Germline CDR1 and CDR2: MDHEN and SYDVKM. Unmatched junction bases numbered 12, after V lost 6 bases and J lost 4 bases. The CDR3 region is CASSTRQGIQYEQYF. As DNA, the CDR3 is TGTGCCAGCAGCACTAGACAGGGTATCCAGTACGAGCAGTACTTC. The full variable domain, completed using reference TRBV28 and TRBJ2-7, is DVKVTQSSRYLVKRTGEKVFLECVQDMDHENMFWYRQDPGLGLRLIYFSYDVKMKEKGDIPEGYSVSREKKERFSLILESASTNQTSMYLCASSTRQGIQYEQYFGPGTRLTVT.